The 5 T cell receptor beta chains below all came from one sample that was sequenced in a study of regulatory T cells in long-lasting Graves disease. iRepertoire HTBI primers and Arm-PCR of CDR3 regions built TCR beta libraries. MiXCR, run by TCRdb on the multiplex PCR reads, gives a single entry per CDR3 protein. The data hold 250,000 to 300,000 distinct CDR3 sequences, with 15% to 20% observed a single time. Noted time point: newly diagnosed GD, antithyroid drugs for less than 3 months. There was RNA extracted from PBMCs, and the TCR library was made from it. These sequences were also reported in another study, on T cells in Graves' hyperthyroidism and ophthalmopathy.

Here the sequenced sample was peripheral blood mononuclear cells (PBMCs), taken at new diagnosis, from a patient treated with antithyroid drugs. These receptors all come from a woman under 40 with Graves disease.

This clonotype occurred many times. The chain is built from TRBV12-3 or TRBV12-4 and TRBJ2-5, with D possibly called TRBD1 or TRBD2 (5 bases each). V lost 2 bases to trimming and J lost 1 base, with 11 bases between them. CDR3 length equals 15 residues. CDR3 sequence (DNA): TGTGCCAGCAGTTTAAGGGTTGGGACCCAAGAGACCCAGTACTTC. This encodes CASSLRVGTQETQYF.

This clonotype occurred many times. The chain has TRBV12-3 or TRBV12-4 and TRBJ2-3; the D gene is possibly TRBD1 (10 bases). The CDR3 runs to 15 residues. V was trimmed by 6 bases and J by 3 bases, leaving 16 bases between them. CDR3 coding DNA: TGTGCCAGCAGCCTAGCGGGACAGGGGACAGATACGCAGTATTTT. Translating gives CASSLAGQGTDTQYF.

There are a few counts of this clonotype. This chain connects TRBV5-1 to TRBJ1-6, with D tentatively TRBD1 (5 bases). The ends were cut back, 4 bases at V and 9 bases at J, with 23 bases in the middle. CDR1 and CDR2 from the germline V gene are SGHRS and YFSETQ. This CDR3 contains 17 residues. The CDR3 DNA follows: TGCGCCAGCAGCGATACCCAGGGTGGCATGAGGGGTTCACCCCTCCACTTT. Amino acid sequence: CASSDTQGGMRGSPLHF.

The sample holds many counts of this clonotype. The genes are TRBV5-1 and TRBJ1-1; 7 bases match TRBD1. The CDR3 extends over 18 amino acids. The trim removed 4 bases at V and 6 bases at J, leaving 21 bases unmatched. Germline V gene sequence: CDR1 SGHRS, CDR2 YFSETQ. The CDR3 DNA follows: TGCGCCAGCAGCCCTCCGATTCGACAGGGCGGCCTCTGGCCTGAAGCTTTCTTT. This gives the protein CASSPPIRQGGLWPEAFF.

This clonotype was counted at least ten times. This chain links TRBV3-1 with TRBJ1-3; 7 bases are a match to TRBD1. The J segment lost 6 bases and the V segment lost 0 bases, leaving 8 bases of the junction unmatched. The CDR3 loop spans 16 amino acids. The germline V gene has CDR1 LGHDT and CDR2 YNNKEL (reference sequence). The chain's CDR3 is CASSQEYGTVPNTIYF. Written as DNA, the CDR3 is TGTGCCAGCAGCCAAGAATATGGGACAGTCCCAAACACCATATATTTT.